The rows below give T cell receptor beta chains drawn from one sample of a study of response to subunit inactivated influenza vaccine. TCRdb redid the calling of the RT-PCR reads with MiXCR, one entry per CDR3 protein. The table includes about 190,000 distinct CDR3 sequences, around 15% detected once. Source: CD8+ T cells sorted from PBMCs, taken more than 4 days after vaccination. Receptor source: a man aged 50-60 years who received an inactivated influenza vaccine. Each CDR3 is given with its conserved first and last residue. The D gene is left open where the match is weak. Not all rows give a size; the values are once, few, many and, for expanded clones, a class.

v_call	j_call	d_call	clone_size	cdr3_nt	cdr3_aa
TRBV29-1	TRBJ1-3	-	-	TGCAGCGTTGGGGAGGGACCTGGAAACACCATATATTTT	CSVGEGPGNTIYF
TRBV12-3/TRBV12-4	TRBJ2-1	-	-	TGTGCCAGCAGTCCAGGGGTCGTGACCTACAATGAGCAGTTCTTC	CASSPGVVTYNEQFF
TRBV6-1	TRBJ2-1	-	few	TGTGCCAGCAGCCCCTGGGTAAGGGACAATGAGCAGTTCTTC	CASSPWVRDNEQFF
TRBV6-6	TRBJ2-5	TRBD2	-	TGTGCCAGCAGTTCTCCGGGGGGGGAGACCCAGTACTTC	CASSSPGGETQYF
TRBV11-2	TRBJ2-1	-	-	TGTGCCAGCAGCTTGTCTAGCCCTAATGAGCAGTTCTTC	CASSLSSPNEQFF
TRBV6-2/TRBV6-3	TRBJ2-1	-	-	TGTGCCAGCAGTTACTGGGGTCCCCCCTACAATGAGCAGTTCTTC	CASSYWGPPYNEQFF
TRBV7-9	TRBJ2-3	-	-	TGTGCCTCCATAGGCCCGGGACGACCAGATACGCAGTATTTT	CASIGPGRPDTQYF
TRBV19	TRBJ2-1	TRBD1	-	TGTGCCAGTAGTATAGTTGGGACAGCAAGCTCCTACAATGAGCAGTTCTTC	CASSIVGTASSYNEQFF
TRBV30	TRBJ1-2	TRBD1	few	TGTGCCTGGGATCCGGGACAGGTCGATGGCTACACCTTC	CAWDPGQVDGYTF
TRBV20-1	TRBJ2-1	-	few	TGCAGTGCTAGGGGCTTTTTTGAAAGTGAGCAGTTCTTC	CSARGFFESEQFF
TRBV6-2/TRBV6-3	TRBJ2-7	TRBD1	-	TGTGCCAGCAGTGGACAGGCCCGCTACTACGAGCAGTACTTC	CASSGQARYYEQYF
TRBV10-3	TRBJ2-3	TRBD2	-	TGTGCCATCAGGCGTTCTAGCGGAGGAACAGATACGCAGTATTTT	CAIRRSSGGTDTQYF
TRBV28	TRBJ2-1	TRBD2	few	TGTGCCACCTATTTAGCGGGAGAATGGAATGAGCAGTTCTTC	CATYLAGEWNEQFF
TRBV5-1	TRBJ2-1	TRBD2	many	TGCGCCAGCAGCTTGGCGGGGGGTGAGCAGTTCTTC	CASSLAGGEQFF
TRBV29-1	TRBJ2-5	-	-	TGCAGCGTTGAAGGCGACCCTTTGGCGGAACTCCAAGAGACCCAGTACTTC	CSVEGDPLAELQETQYF
TRBV7-9	TRBJ1-1	-	few	TGTGCCAGCAGGCAAGGGACGGCCACTGAAGCTTTCTTT	CASRQGTATEAFF
TRBV12-3/TRBV12-4	TRBJ2-4	-	-	TGTGCCAGCAGTTTTTCCCTCCTCATTCAGTACTTC	CASSFSLLIQYF
TRBV5-5	TRBJ2-7	-	-	TGTGCCAGCAGCTTTTCGACAGGCTCCTACGAGCAGTACTTC	CASSFSTGSYEQYF
TRBV28	TRBJ1-5	-	few	TGTGCCAGCAGTTTATGGCCCTCAAGGAGCTTCAATCAGCCCCAGCATTTT	CASSLWPSRSFNQPQHF
TRBV10-2	TRBJ2-7	-	few	TGCGCCAGCACTCCTAGCTACGAGCAGTACTTC	CASTPSYEQYF
TRBV4-3	TRBJ2-2	-	many	TGCGCCAGCAGCCAAGAGCTCGGGATCACCGGGGAGCTGTTTTTT	CASSQELGITGELFF
TRBV15	TRBJ2-1	-	-	TGTGCCACCAGTACAGATTCCTACAATGAGCAGTTCTTC	CATSTDSYNEQFF
TRBV7-9	TRBJ1-1	-	-	TGTGCCAGCAGCTCCCGGGACACTGGAAGCACTGAAGCTTTCTTT	CASSSRDTGSTEAFF
TRBV14	TRBJ2-1	-	-	TGTGCCAGCAGCCAAGATTGGGGGCACTTCTACAATGAGCAGTTCTTC	CASSQDWGHFYNEQFF
TRBV20-1	TRBJ2-3	TRBD1	few	TGCAGTGCCGAGGACAGGGCTAGCACAGATACGCAGTATTTT	CSAEDRASTDTQYF
TRBV14	TRBJ1-1	-	few	TGTGCCAGCAGCCGCTCCGATCTGAACACTGAAGCTTTCTTT	CASSRSDLNTEAFF
TRBV5-5	TRBJ1-1	TRBD1	-	TGTGCCAGCAGCTCAGGGGGATCTGAAGCTTTCTTT	CASSSGGSEAFF
TRBV5-1	TRBJ2-1	TRBD2	few	TGCGCCAGCAGCTACGGGACTAAACAGTTCTTC	CASSYGTKQFF
TRBV5-8	TRBJ2-3	TRBD2	many	TGTGCCAGCAGCTCCGGACTAGCGGGGTCCACAGATACGCAGTATTTT	CASSSGLAGSTDTQYF
TRBV5-5	TRBJ2-7	-	many	TGTGCCAGCGGCTTGGAGGGGTGGGGCGAGCAGTACTTC	CASGLEGWGEQYF
TRBV5-5	TRBJ2-7	-	-	TGTGCCAGCAGCCCTCTCGGAACAGAGCTTGCTTCCTACGAGCAGTACTTC	CASSPLGTELASYEQYF
TRBV9	TRBJ2-3	TRBD2	few	TGTGCCAGCAGCGCTGGGGCTAGCGGTCTTGATACGCAGTATTTT	CASSAGASGLDTQYF
TRBV7-9	TRBJ2-7	TRBD1	few	TGTGCCAGCTGTTCGGGGGACAGGAGCTACGAGCAGTACTTC	CASCSGDRSYEQYF
TRBV29-1	TRBJ2-1	TRBD2	many	TGCAGCGTTGAAGATCCCGGGACTAGCGGCGAGAATGAGCAGTTCTTC	CSVEDPGTSGENEQFF
TRBV20-1	TRBJ2-7	TRBD1	few	TGCAGTGCCCTGACTCAGGGGGCAGGGAGAGGGGTCTACGAGCAGTACTTC	CSALTQGAGRGVYEQYF
TRBV29-1	TRBJ2-2	-	many	TGCAGCGTTGAGCTTCCCCGGGGGCGAACCGGGGAGCTGTTTTTT	CSVELPRGRTGELFF
TRBV25-1	TRBJ2-1	TRBD2	-	TGTGCCAGCAGTCTAGCGGGGACCTACAATGAGCAGTTCTTC	CASSLAGTYNEQFF
TRBV12-3/TRBV12-4	TRBJ2-3	TRBD1	few	TGTGCCAGCAGTTCGACAGGGGGCAGGGCAGATACGCAGTATTTT	CASSSTGGRADTQYF
TRBV19	TRBJ2-1	-	-	TGTGCCAGTAGTATAGTAGGTTCGCGGGGCCTCTACAATGAGCAGTTCTTC	CASSIVGSRGLYNEQFF
TRBV7-9	TRBJ2-7	-	few	TGTGCCAGCAGCGGGTCGGACGGGTCAGGATACGAGCAGTACTTC	CASSGSDGSGYEQYF
TRBV7-9	TRBJ2-7	TRBD2	many	TGTGCCAGCAGCTTAGCGGGGCCTAGCGGTCCATACGAGCAGTACTTC	CASSLAGPSGPYEQYF
TRBV13	TRBJ1-2	TRBD1	few	TGTGCCAGCAGCCAAGGACAGGGCTATGGCTACACCTTC	CASSQGQGYGYTF
TRBV15	TRBJ2-1	-	-	TGTGCCACCAGCAGGGACTCTTCTGAGCAGTTCTTC	CATSRDSSEQFF
TRBV4-2	TRBJ1-2	-	many	TGTGCCAGCAGCCAAGATAAGACACCTAACTATGGCTACACCTTC	CASSQDKTPNYGYTF
TRBV12-3/TRBV12-4	TRBJ1-4	-	-	TGTGCCAGCAGCCCTACTCCCATGTTAGGGACACCAAATGAAAAACTGTTTTTT	CASSPTPMLGTPNEKLFF
TRBV11-2	TRBJ2-7	TRBD1	-	TGTGCCAGCAGCTTGGTAACAGGGGGGATTCAAGAGCAGTACTTC	CASSLVTGGIQEQYF